Listed below are T cell receptor beta chains from one sample, sequenced in a study of HIV-infected patients and healthy controls. TCRdb re-called the 5' RACE reads through MiXCR, storing one row per CDR3 protein. This table holds 6,000 to 8,500 distinct CDR3 sequences, about 7.3% found once. Sequenced material: blood, taken before antiretroviral therapy. The receptors here all came from an adult with HIV infection. CDR3s include the opening cysteine and the closing phenylalanine or tryptophan. A D gene is named only where the DNA matches it firmly. A row's size may be missing; if present it is once, few, many or a size class.

V gene	J gene	D gene	CDR3 length	clone size	CDR3 protein	CDR3 DNA
TRBV20-1	TRBJ2-5	NA	11	medium-sized	CSASLQETQYF	TGCAGTGCGAGCCTCCAAGAGACCCAGTACTTC
TRBV10-3	TRBJ2-7	TRBD1	15	many	CATLGPGGGQGEQYF	TGTGCCACCTTAGGTCCAGGGGGCGGTCAGGGCGAGCAGTACTTC
TRBV5-1	TRBJ1-2	NA	15	once	CASSSPEGIFDGYTF	TGCGCCAGCAGCTCCCCTGAGGGGATCTTCGACGGCTACACCTTC
TRBV5-5	TRBJ2-1	NA	15	medium-sized	CASSLGSNEIFGQFF	TGTGCCAGCAGCTTGGGGAGTAATGAGATATTTGGGCAGTTCTTC
TRBV5-1	TRBJ1-1	NA	16	medium-sized	CASSLAGRNGDTEAFF	TGCGCCAGCAGCTTGGCAGGTCGGAACGGGGACACTGAAGCTTTCTTT
TRBV18	TRBJ2-5	NA	16	few	CASSAIVQGRQETQYF	TGTGCCAGCTCAGCAATCGTCCAGGGGCGCCAAGAGACCCAGTACTTC
TRBV29-1	TRBJ2-3	TRBD2	16	NA	CSAVVGGRASGDTQYF	TGCAGCGCGGTCGTAGGCGGGAGGGCGTCTGGTGATACGCAGTATTTT
TRBV7-9	TRBJ2-5	NA	18	once	CASSFPHQGAERQETQYF	TGTGCCAGCAGCTTCCCCCATCAGGGCGCCGAGAGGCAAGAGACCCAGTACTTC
TRBV13	TRBJ1-1	TRBD1	15	medium-sized	CASSWTDRGSTEAFF	TGTGCCAGCAGCTGGACGGACAGGGGGAGCACTGAAGCTTTCTTT
TRBV28	TRBJ2-1	NA	16	NA	CASSLGGVSGYNEQFF	TGTGCCAGCAGTTTGGGTGGAGTTAGCGGCTACAATGAGCAGTTCTTC
TRBV4-2	TRBJ2-5	NA	14	NA	CASSLGGPRETQYF	TGTGCCAGCAGCCTGGGGGGGCCCCGCGAGACCCAGTACTTC
TRBV4-3	TRBJ2-7	TRBD2	14	medium-sized	CASSPGLADYEQYF	TGCGCCAGCAGCCCGGGACTAGCAGACTACGAGCAGTACTTC
TRBV4-2	TRBJ1-5	TRBD1	13	many	CASSRQGGEPQHF	TGTGCCAGCAGCCGTCAGGGGGGTGAGCCCCAGCATTTT
TRBV20-1	TRBJ2-1	TRBD2	16	few	CSAYHPGGATYNEQFF	TGCAGTGCTTACCACCCGGGGGGGGCTACCTACAATGAGCAGTTCTTC
TRBV20-1	TRBJ2-1	TRBD2	16	NA	CSASVLAGGRRNEQFF	TGCAGTGCTAGCGTCCTAGCGGGAGGGCGGCGCAATGAGCAGTTCTTC
TRBV21-1	TRBJ2-3	NA	15	few	CASSLPPGGTDTQYF	TGTGCCAGCAGCCTTCCCCCCGGAGGCACAGATACGCAGTATTTT
TRBV4-1	TRBJ2-3	NA	16	medium-sized	CASSQESALSTDTQYF	TGCGCCAGCAGCCAAGAATCAGCGCTTAGCACAGATACGCAGTATTTT
TRBV5-1	TRBJ2-7	NA	13	many	CASSSGQTIEQYF	TGCGCCAGCAGTTCCGGACAAACAATCGAGCAGTACTTC
TRBV2	TRBJ1-2	NA	14	medium-sized	CASSEGGANYGYTF	TGTGCCAGCAGTGAGGGGGGCGCTAACTATGGCTACACCTTC
TRBV20-1	TRBJ1-1	NA	13	medium-sized	CSPRQAGNTEAFF	TGCAGTCCCAGACAGGCCGGGAACACTGAAGCTTTCTTT
TRBV7-9	TRBJ2-5	NA	11	many	CASSSQETQYF	TGTGCCAGCAGCTCGCAAGAGACCCAGTACTTC
TRBV11-2	TRBJ2-1	NA	17	many	CASSSQIGGGSYNEQFF	TGTGCCAGCAGCTCCCAGATAGGGGGAGGGTCCTACAATGAGCAGTTCTTC
TRBV6-5	TRBJ2-2	NA	16	many	CASSSRTGPMFPELFF	TGTGCCAGCAGTTCCCGCACCGGACCCATGTTCCCAGAGCTGTTTTTT
TRBV4-1	TRBJ1-1	NA	15	many	CASSQGPGAHTEAFF	TGCGCCAGCAGCCAAGGACCGGGGGCGCACACTGAAGCTTTCTTT
TRBV12-3/TRBV12-4	TRBJ1-2	NA	13	many	CASRRGTNYGYTF	TGTGCCAGCAGGCGAGGGACGAACTATGGCTACACCTTC
TRBV7-9	TRBJ1-1	NA	14	many	CASSQVEGITEAFF	TGTGCCAGCAGCCAAGTAGAGGGAATCACTGAAGCTTTCTTT
TRBV24-1	TRBJ2-3	TRBD2	17	many	CATSDSGGRASTDTQYF	TGTGCCACCAGTGATTCTGGCGGGAGGGCGAGCACAGATACGCAGTATTTT
TRBV7-9	TRBJ1-4	TRBD1	16	medium-sized	CASSSFQGTGVEKLFF	TGTGCCAGCAGCTCCTTTCAAGGGACAGGGGTTGAAAAACTGTTTTTT
TRBV7-8	TRBJ1-6	NA	15	many	CASSPLRGGSSPLHF	TGTGCCAGCAGCCCCCTTCGGGGGGGCTCCTCACCCCTCCACTTT